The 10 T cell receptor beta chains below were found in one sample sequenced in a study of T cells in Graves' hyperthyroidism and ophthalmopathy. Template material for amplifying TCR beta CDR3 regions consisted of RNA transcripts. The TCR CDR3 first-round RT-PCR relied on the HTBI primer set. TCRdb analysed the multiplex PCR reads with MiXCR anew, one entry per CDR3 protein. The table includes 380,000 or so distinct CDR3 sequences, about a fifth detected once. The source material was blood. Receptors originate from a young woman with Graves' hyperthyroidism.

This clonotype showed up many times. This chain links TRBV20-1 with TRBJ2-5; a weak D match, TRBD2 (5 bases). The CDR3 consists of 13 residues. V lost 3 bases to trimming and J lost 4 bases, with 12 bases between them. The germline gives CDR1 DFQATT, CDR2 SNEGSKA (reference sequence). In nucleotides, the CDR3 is TGCAGTGCTAGGGGCGGGCCCCGAGAGACCCAGTACTTC. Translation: CSARGGPRETQYF.

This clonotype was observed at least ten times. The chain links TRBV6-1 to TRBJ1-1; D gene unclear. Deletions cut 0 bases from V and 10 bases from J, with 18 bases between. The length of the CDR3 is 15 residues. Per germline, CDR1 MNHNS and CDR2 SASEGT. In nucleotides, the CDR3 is TGTGCCAGCAGTGAAGCGATGGGCTGGATTTGGGTAGCTTTCTTT. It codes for CASSEAMGWIWVAFF.

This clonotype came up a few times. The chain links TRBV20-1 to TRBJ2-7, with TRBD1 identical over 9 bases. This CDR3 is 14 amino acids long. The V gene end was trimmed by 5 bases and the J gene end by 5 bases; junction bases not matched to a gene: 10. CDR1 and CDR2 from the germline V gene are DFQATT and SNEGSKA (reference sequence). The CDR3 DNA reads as TGCAGTGCTCCGAAACAGGGGGCGAGGAACGAGCAGTACTTC. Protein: CSAPKQGARNEQYF.

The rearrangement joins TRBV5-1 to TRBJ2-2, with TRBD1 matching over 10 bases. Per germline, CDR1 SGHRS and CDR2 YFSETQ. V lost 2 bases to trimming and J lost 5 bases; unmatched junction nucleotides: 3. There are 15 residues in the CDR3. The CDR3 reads CASSFGTGVTGELFF. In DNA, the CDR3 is TGCGCCAGCAGCTTCGGGACAGGGGTTACCGGGGAGCTGTTTTTT.

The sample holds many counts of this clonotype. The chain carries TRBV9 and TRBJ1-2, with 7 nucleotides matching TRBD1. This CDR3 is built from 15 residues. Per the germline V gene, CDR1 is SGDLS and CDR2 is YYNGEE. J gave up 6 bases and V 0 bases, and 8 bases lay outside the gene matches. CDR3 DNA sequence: TGTGCCAGCAGCGTAGTAGGCTCGGGACAGCATGGCTACACCTTC. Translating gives CASSVVGSGQHGYTF.

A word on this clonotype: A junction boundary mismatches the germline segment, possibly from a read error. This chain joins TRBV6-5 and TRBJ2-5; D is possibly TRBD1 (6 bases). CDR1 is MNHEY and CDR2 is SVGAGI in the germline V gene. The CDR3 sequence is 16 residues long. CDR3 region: CASRYPGTSLVETQYF. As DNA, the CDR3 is TGTGCTAGCAGGTACCCCGGGACATCCTTGGTAGAGACCCAGTACTTC.

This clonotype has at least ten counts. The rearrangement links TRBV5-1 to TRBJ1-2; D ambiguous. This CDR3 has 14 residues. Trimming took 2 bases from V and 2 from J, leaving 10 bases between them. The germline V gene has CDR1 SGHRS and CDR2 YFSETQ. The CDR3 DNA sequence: TGCGCCAGCAGCTTCACGAGCGGGAACTATGGCTACACCTTC. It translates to CASSFTSGNYGYTF.

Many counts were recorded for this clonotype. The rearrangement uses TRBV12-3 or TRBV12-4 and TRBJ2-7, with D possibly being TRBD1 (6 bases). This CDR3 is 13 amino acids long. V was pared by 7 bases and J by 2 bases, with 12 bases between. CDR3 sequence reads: CASNRDTPYEQYF. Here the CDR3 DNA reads TGTGCCAGCAATCGGGACACGCCCTACGAGCAGTACTTC.

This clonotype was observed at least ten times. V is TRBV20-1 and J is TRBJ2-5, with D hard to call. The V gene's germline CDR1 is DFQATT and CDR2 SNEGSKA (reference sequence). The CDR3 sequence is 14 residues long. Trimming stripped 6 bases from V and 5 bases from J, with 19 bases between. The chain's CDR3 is CSAPLGILTETQYF. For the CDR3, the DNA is TGCAGTGCCCCCCTGGGGATTCTGACGGAGACCCAGTACTTC.

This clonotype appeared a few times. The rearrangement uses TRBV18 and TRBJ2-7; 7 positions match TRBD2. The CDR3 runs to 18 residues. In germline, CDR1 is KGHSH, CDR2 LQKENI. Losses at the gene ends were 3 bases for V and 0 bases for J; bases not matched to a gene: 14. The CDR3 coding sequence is TGTGCCAGCTCACCCCCAGCGGGGAGTATTAAAGGCTCCTACGAGCAGTACTTC. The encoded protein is CASSPPAGSIKGSYEQYF.